The 3 T cell receptor beta chains below come from one sample, sequenced in a study of shared clonotypes between healthy human individuals. Naive CD8 cells lacked CD45RO, underwent positive selection for CCR7 and left out terminally differentiated effector memory CD45RA+ cells. TCRdb's table, derived via immunoSEQ multiplex PCR, lists solely in-frame clones and lacks some. The sample lists approximately 2,200,000 clones; about 92% were seen once. Sequencing was performed on naive CD8+ T cells from PBMCs. The receptors here all came from a man aged 18 to 35 in good health. Some clones in this sample may be carry-over from other donors' samples.

The rearrangement uses TRBV4-2 and TRBJ1-2, with D possibly TRBD1 on 6 matching bases. Germline CDR1 LGHNA, CDR2 YNFKEQ. This CDR3 has 15 amino acids. Trimming took off 3 bases at V and 4 bases at J, with 15 bases between the two ends. CDR3 sequence: CASSHPTGVRYGYTF. The CDR3 DNA reads TGTGCCAGCAGCCACCCGACAGGCGTTCGCTATGGCTACACCTTC.

The rearrangement links TRBV5-6 to TRBJ1-1, with a tentative D call TRBD1 (5 bases). Germline V gives CDR1 SGHDT, CDR2 YYEEEE. V was trimmed by 0 bases and J by 6 bases, leaving 9 bases between them. There are 13 residues in the CDR3. The CDR3 sequence is CASSLGGRPEAFF. The CDR3 DNA is TGTGCCAGCAGCTTGGGGGGACGCCCTGAAGCTTTCTTT.

This clone was seen just once. The chain recombines TRBV19 with TRBJ2-5, with D hard to call. Deletions cut 0 bases from V and 5 bases from J, with 13 bases between. Germline V gives CDR1 LNHDA, CDR2 SQIVND (reference sequence). The CDR3 totals 15 residues. CDR3 nucleotide sequence: TGTGCCAGTAGTATAGATCTTGAAGTAGTGGAGACCCAGTACTTC. Amino acids: CASSIDLEVVETQYF.